What follows are 15 T cell receptor beta chains derived from one specimen sequenced in a study of shared clonotypes between healthy human individuals. Sequencing used immunoSEQ multiplex PCR; TCRdb keeps in-frame clones, though not all of them. In the table there are 2 million to 2.5 million clones, 90% to 96% of which are singletons. Sequenced material: naive CD4+ T cells sorted from blood. Subset meaning: CD45RA+ positively selected. Receptors originate from a young man in good health.

The chain recombines TRBV9 with TRBJ1-4, with 7 nucleotides matching TRBD1. With 4 bases clipped from V and 3 bases from J, the junction kept 6 bases outside the gene matches. The CDR3 sequence is 15 residues long. The germline V gene has CDR1 SGDLS and CDR2 YYNGEE. CDR3: CASSLEQGPNEKLFF. In DNA, the CDR3 is TGTGCCAGCAGCCTCGAACAGGGGCCTAATGAAAAACTGTTTTTT.

The chain combines TRBV6-5 with TRBJ1-2; 9 bases line up with TRBD1. The CDR3 runs 15 residues. The ends lost 4 bases at V and 6 bases at J; junction bases unmatched: 9. CDR1 is MNHEY, CDR2 SVGAGI, per germline. The CDR3 bases are TGTGCCAGCAGTTTTCTAGACACAGGGGGCGATGGCTACACCTTC. Translation: CASSFLDTGGDGYTF.

The chain carries TRBV5-1 and TRBJ1-4; TRBD1 aligns across 9 bases. Germline CDR1 and CDR2: SGHRS and YFSETQ. The CDR3 contains 16 residues. Trimming at V came to 1 base and at J to 4 bases, leaving 5 bases not matched to a gene. The CDR3 DNA reads TGCGCCAGCAGCTTGTACGGGACAGGGAATAATGAAAAACTGTTTTTT. Its translation is CASSLYGTGNNEKLFF.

V usage is TRBV5-4 and J usage is TRBJ2-7, with 8 bases lining up with TRBD1. In germline, CDR1 is SGHNT, CDR2 YYREEE (reference sequence). The J segment lost 5 bases and the V segment lost 3 bases, leaving 4 bases of the junction unmatched. CDR3 length: 13 residues. CDR3 region: CASSSVQGDEQYF. The CDR3 DNA reads TGTGCCAGCAGCTCGGTACAGGGGGACGAGCAGTACTTC.

The V and J genes are TRBV5-6 and TRBJ2-2, with D hard to call. Germline V gene data show CDR1 as SGHDT and CDR2 as YYEEEE. V lost 2 bases to trimming and J lost 6 bases, with 14 bases between them. CDR3 length equals 15 residues. Written as DNA, the CDR3 is TGTGCCAGCAGCTTAAACTACCCGTACGCCGGGGAGCTGTTTTTT. Protein sequence: CASSLNYPYAGELFF. Variable domain in full (rest from reference TRBV5-6 and TRBJ2-2): DAGVTQSPTHLIKTRGQQVTLRCSPKSGHDTVSWYQQALGQGPQFIFQYYEEEERQRGNFPDRFSGHQFPNYSSELNVNALLLGDSALYLCASSLNYPYAGELFFGEGSRLTVL.

Regarding this clone: Other DNA sequences in this specimen translate into the identical CDR3. V usage is TRBV10-3 and J usage is TRBJ2-1, with D unresolved. The germline V and J ends were trimmed by 4 bases and 8 bases, with 9 bases remaining between them. Germline loops: CDR1 ENHRY, CDR2 SYGVKD. This CDR3 is built from 12 residues. The CDR3 spells CAISAGGYEQFF. As DNA, the CDR3 is TGTGCCATCAGTGCCGGTGGGTATGAGCAGTTCTTC.

This rearrangement joins TRBV25-1 to TRBJ2-7, with TRBD1 matching over 8 bases. Looked up from germline, CDR1 is MGHDK and CDR2 is SYGVNS. The CDR3 has 12 residues. V was clipped by 4 bases and J by 5 bases; unmatched bases: 1. The CDR3 here is CASSAGGHEQYF. The CDR3 region has the DNA TGTGCCAGCAGTGCAGGGGGCCACGAGCAGTACTTC.

The chain couples TRBV6-1 to TRBJ1-5; 10 bases map to TRBD1. Germline V gene lookup returns CDR1 MNHNS and CDR2 SASEGT. The CDR3 is 15 amino acids. Trimming at V came to 5 bases and at J to 5 bases, leaving 6 bases not matched to a gene. The CDR3 DNA reads TGTGCCAGCAGTACGGGACAGGGGATTTATCAGCCCCAGCATTTT. Protein: CASSTGQGIYQPQHF.

This chain uses TRBV2 with TRBJ1-1; 8 bases line up with TRBD1. The CDR3 has 14 residues. V was clipped by 4 bases and J by 5 bases; unmatched bases: 6. The germline V gene has CDR1 SNHLY and CDR2 FYNNEI. The CDR3 DNA sequence: TGTGCCAGCAGTGGGACAGGGATCGGGACTGAAGCTTTCTTT. Translation gives CASSGTGIGTEAFF.

The chain has TRBV2 and TRBJ1-6; unclear D gene. The germline V gene encodes CDR1 SNHLY and CDR2 FYNNEI. Trimming stripped 1 base from V and 11 bases from J, with 6 bases between. The CDR3 has 12 amino acids. CDR3 sequence reads: CASSEVFPPLHF. The CDR3 DNA reads TGTGCCAGCAGTGAAGTTTTCCCACCCCTCCACTTT.

The chain recombines TRBV28 with TRBJ2-7, with 11 bases fitting TRBD1. V lost 7 bases and J lost 5; bases outside the gene matches: 10. The CDR3 spans 15 residues. Germline lookup yields CDR1 MDHEN and CDR2 SYDVKM. Here the CDR3 DNA reads TGTGCCAGCACCGCCGTGGACAGGGGGCCCCACGAGCAGTACTTC. Translation gives CASTAVDRGPHEQYF.

The chain has TRBV6-5 and TRBJ2-7, with D perhaps TRBD2 (6 bases). CDR1 is MNHEY and CDR2 is SVGAGI in the germline V gene. CDR3 size: 15 residues. Trimming took 2 bases from V and 0 from J, leaving 11 bases between them. The CDR3 is CASSYRRGNSYEQYF. CDR3 nucleotides: TGTGCCAGCAGTTACCGGAGGGGAAACTCCTACGAGCAGTACTTC.

The chain uses TRBV7-9 and TRBJ1-4; TRBD1 might be the D (6 bases). CDR1 is SEHNR, CDR2 FQNEAQ, per germline (reference sequence). The length of the CDR3 is 14 residues. Trimming cost V 3 bases and J 5 bases, with 10 bases left between them. The CDR3 protein is CASSFGQLNEKLFF. As DNA, the CDR3 is TGTGCCAGCAGCTTCGGACAGCTCAATGAAAAACTGTTTTTT.

The chain uses TRBV19 and TRBJ1-6; D unclear. From germline, CDR1 is LNHDA and CDR2 SQIVND (reference sequence). The CDR3 covers 14 residues. V lost 5 bases to trimming and J lost 9 bases, with 14 bases between them. The chain's CDR3 is CASSPAPAGSPLHF. DNA for the CDR3: TGTGCCAGTAGTCCCGCGCCGGCAGGTTCACCCCTCCACTTT.

This rearrangement joins TRBV6-1 to TRBJ2-7, with 13 nucleotides matching TRBD2. Germline lookup yields CDR1 MNHNS and CDR2 SASEGT. CDR3 length: 15 amino acids. Losses at the gene ends were 6 bases for V and 4 bases for J; bases not matched to a gene: 6. The CDR3 reads CASSHTSGGAYEQYF. The DNA of the CDR3 is TGTGCCAGCAGCCACACTAGCGGGGGGGCTTACGAGCAGTACTTC.